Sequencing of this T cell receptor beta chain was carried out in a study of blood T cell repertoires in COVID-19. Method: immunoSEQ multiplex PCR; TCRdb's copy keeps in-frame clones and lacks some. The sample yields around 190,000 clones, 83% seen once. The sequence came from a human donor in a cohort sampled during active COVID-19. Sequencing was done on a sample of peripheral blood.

The DNA of the CDR3 is TGCGCCAGCAGCCAAGGGAGGACAGGGAATGGCTACACCTTC. Its protein is CASSQGRTGNGYTF. This chain uses TRBV4-3 with TRBJ1-2, with 8 bases that match TRBD1. Germline trimming cut 1 base from V and 6 bases from J; bases unmatched to any gene: 4. Germline loops: CDR1 LGHNA, CDR2 YSLEER. The CDR3 is 14 residues long.